Included here is one T cell receptor beta chain sequence, with context. Its antigen is still unknown. CDR1 and CDR2 (germline): LNHDA, SQIVND (reference sequence). Germline trimming cut 7 bases from V and 4 bases from J; bases unmatched to any gene: 6. The CDR3 covers 15 residues. The record originates from a study of OX40 agonist ivuxolimab in advanced cancers. Across the study: Dose-escalation cases comprised hepatocellular carcinoma, melanoma, renal cell or head and neck cancer. Patients were roughly 83% male with ages roughly 20 to 85, mean about 65.

Some clones are missing from TCRdb's copy, which holds only in-frame ones; the method was immunoSEQ multiplex PCR. The table includes tens of thousands of clones, roughly 90% detected once. Whole-study findings and limits: Both CD4+ and CD8+ T cell populations in blood had undergone clonal expansion by week 6 at 0.1 to 3.0 mg/kg.

The chain carries TRBV19 and TRBJ2-1, with 11 bases that match TRBD2. This TCR derives from an adult with an advanced solid tumor such as melanoma, head and neck, liver or kidney cancer. This sample comprised CD4+ or CD8+ T cells sorted from blood, obtained in a trial of the OX40 agonist ivuxolimab. This chain's CDR3 is CASNPGTSGYNEQFF. CDR3 DNA sequence: TGTGCCAGTAACCCCGGGACTAGCGGTTACAATGAGCAGTTCTTC.